This note documents a single TCR beta chain sequence. The RNA input was roughly 0.45 to 1 ug, and it was reverse transcribed with random hexamers. immunoSEQ multiplex PCR amplified TCR beta CDR3 across 54 Vbeta, 13 Jbeta. TCRdb re-called the immunoSEQ multiplex PCR reads with MiXCR, one entry per CDR3 protein. Of 40,000 to 60,000 distinct CDR3 sequences in the sample, roughly 93% are singletons; the top ten hold around 0.55%. This specimen comes from a study of CD8 T cells in Susac syndrome. The J segment lost 1 base and the V segment lost 1 base, leaving 13 bases of the junction unmatched. The germline gives CDR1 SGHAT, CDR2 FQDESV (reference sequence). CDR3 length: 20 amino acids. The multiple sclerosis controls comprised treatment-naive patients whose relapsing-remitting disease was stable or active.

The TCR comes from a human donor with multiple sclerosis. The rearrangement links TRBV11-1 to TRBJ2-4; 10 bases fit TRBD2. Input material: CD8+ T cells from PBMCs. CDR3 nucleotide sequence: TGTGCCAGCAGCTTAGGTTCTAGCGGGGGCCCGCTCAGGGCCAAAAACATTCAGTACTTC. Amino acid sequence: CASSLGSSGGPLRAKNIQYF.